This TCR beta chain was recovered during a study of cytomegalovirus exposure and HLA in healthy donors. Study-level points and caveats: The study labeled 164 TCR beta chains cytomegalovirus-associated.

As concerns this clone: The antigen remains undetermined.

Amplification used 60 Vbeta primers and 13 Jbeta primers. Assay: immunoSEQ multiplex PCR; the TCRdb copy retains only in-frame clones and omits some. The sample holds roughly 110,000 clones; about 81% are singletons and the top ten take less than 3.5%. Trimming shortened V by 2 bases and J by 0 bases, and 9 bases separated the two germline ends. The CDR3 spans 15 residues. Germline V gives CDR1 SGHNT, CDR2 YYREEE (reference sequence). The sample taken for sequencing was PBMCs. The chain recombines TRBV5-4 with TRBJ1-3; D is unresolved. This clonotype originated in a man aged 25-40 years in good health and CMV-seropositive. The CDR3 region has the DNA TGTGCCAGCAGCTTTACCGGTGCCTCTGGAAACACCATATATTTT. It encodes CASSFTGASGNTIYF.